The clone carrying this T cell receptor (beta chain) was counted only a few times. Its specificity is unknown. This entry belongs to a study of response to subunit inactivated influenza vaccine. TCRdb recomputed calls from the RT-PCR reads with MiXCR, one row per CDR3 protein. This sample yields under 850,000 distinct CDR3 sequences, of which 15% to 20% are seen a single time; under 13% belongs to the top ten. V lost 0 bases and J lost 6, with 7 bases in between. Germline CDR1 SGHDT, CDR2 YYEEEE. The CDR3 has 12 amino acids. Findings and limits, study-wide: Authors suggested seasonal influenza vaccinations each recruit few new T cells.

This clonotype originated in a man aged 45-65 years who received an inactivated influenza vaccine. The sequences come from PBMCs from blood, collected 5 days after vaccination. The chain carries TRBV5-6 and TRBJ2-7; possible D gene TRBD2, 5 bases. The CDR3 sequence: CASSLGRREQYF. In nucleotides, the CDR3 is TGTGCCAGCAGCTTGGGGAGGCGCGAGCAGTACTTC.